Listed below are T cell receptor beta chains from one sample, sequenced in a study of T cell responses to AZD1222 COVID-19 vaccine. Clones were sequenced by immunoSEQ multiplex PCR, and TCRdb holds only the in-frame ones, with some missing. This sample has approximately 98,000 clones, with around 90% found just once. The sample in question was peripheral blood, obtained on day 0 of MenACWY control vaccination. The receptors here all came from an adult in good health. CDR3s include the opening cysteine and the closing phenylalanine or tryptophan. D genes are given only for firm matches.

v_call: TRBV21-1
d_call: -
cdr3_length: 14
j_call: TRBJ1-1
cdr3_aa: CASSKVRRTIEAFF

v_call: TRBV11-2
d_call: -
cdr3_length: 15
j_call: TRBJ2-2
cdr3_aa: CASSLNYPMGGELFF

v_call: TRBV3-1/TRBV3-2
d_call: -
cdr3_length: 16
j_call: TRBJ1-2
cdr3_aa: CASSPSSGAKNYGYTF

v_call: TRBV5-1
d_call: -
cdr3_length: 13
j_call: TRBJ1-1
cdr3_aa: CASSLELNTEAFF

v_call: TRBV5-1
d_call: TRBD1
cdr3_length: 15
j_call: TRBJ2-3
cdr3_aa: CASQQRDRRTDTQYF

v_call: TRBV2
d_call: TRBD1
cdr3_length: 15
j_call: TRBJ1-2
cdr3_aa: CASSEATGTNYGYTF

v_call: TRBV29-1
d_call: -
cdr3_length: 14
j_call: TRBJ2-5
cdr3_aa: CSVDWGLYQETQYF

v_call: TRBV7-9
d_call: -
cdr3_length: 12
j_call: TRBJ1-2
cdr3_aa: CASSSGRYGYTF

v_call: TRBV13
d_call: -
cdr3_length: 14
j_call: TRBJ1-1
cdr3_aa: CASSLGAGGTEAFF

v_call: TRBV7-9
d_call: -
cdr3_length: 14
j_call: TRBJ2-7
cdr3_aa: CASSPVTGLYEQYF

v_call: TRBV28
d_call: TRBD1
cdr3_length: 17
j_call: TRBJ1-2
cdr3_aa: CASSLPRDREGGYGYTF

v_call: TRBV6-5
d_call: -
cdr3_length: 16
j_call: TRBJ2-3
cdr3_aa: CASSYYRRASTDTQYF

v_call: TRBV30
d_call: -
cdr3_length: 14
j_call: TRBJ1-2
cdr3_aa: CAWSVRTPGYGYTF

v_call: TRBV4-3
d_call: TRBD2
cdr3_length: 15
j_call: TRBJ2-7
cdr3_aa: CASSPWSGGLYEQYF